The 14 T cell receptor beta chains below come from one sample, sequenced in a study of T cell responses to AZD1222 COVID-19 vaccine. Profiling relied on immunoSEQ multiplex PCR, and the TCRdb table lists in-frame clones only, not all of them. The sample records about 55,000 clones, 70% to 90% being singletons. The sample consisted of peripheral blood, taken on day 0 of AZD1222 vaccination. Receptors were obtained from an adult in good health.

The rearrangement joins TRBV6-2 or TRBV6-3 to TRBJ2-2; TRBD1 matches at 7 bases. V dropped 4 bases and J dropped 4; count of bases not matched to a gene: 3. Germline assignment: CDR1 MNHEY and CDR2 SVGEGT. This CDR3 has 14 amino acids. CDR3 coding DNA: TGTGCCAGCAGTTTGACAGGGCCCACCGGGGAGCTGTTTTTT. Residues: CASSLTGPTGELFF.

This clone was counted once. The CDR3 sequence is CASSLFSNEQFF. The CDR3 DNA sequence: TGTGCCAGCAGTTTATTCTCTAATGAGCAGTTCTTC. V is TRBV27 and J is TRBJ2-1, with no clear D. The CDR3 consists of 12 residues. V lost 1 base and J lost 7, with 5 bases in between. Germline lookup yields CDR1 MNHEY and CDR2 SMNVEV (reference sequence).

The CDR3 DNA sequence: TGTGCCAGCAGTAACCTACCAGCGAATCAGCCCCAGCATTTT. It codes for CASSNLPANQPQHF. The chain joins TRBV2 to TRBJ1-5; D call uncertain. Trimming shortened V by 5 bases and J by 4 bases, and 12 bases separated the two germline ends. Germline-derived CDR1 and CDR2 are SNHLY and FYNNEI. The length of the CDR3 is 14 residues.

The chain uses TRBV28 and TRBJ1-2, with a possible D match to TRBD1 (5 bases). Trimming shortened V by 5 bases and J by 2 bases, and 15 bases separated the two germline ends. CDR1 and CDR2 (germline): MDHEN, SYDVKM. The CDR3 has 15 amino acids. The CDR3 DNA reads as TGTGCCAGCAGTCCCCAGGGCAGAGTAAACTATGGCTACACCTTC. Residues: CASSPQGRVNYGYTF.

The J gene is TRBJ2-3, the V gene TRBV11-2; no clear D gene. The germline CDR1 and CDR2 sequences are SGHAT and FQNNGV. Trimming pared 1 base from V and 3 bases from J, leaving 11 bases between. CDR3 length: 15 amino acids. CDR3 in DNA: TGTGCCAGCAGCTTAGTGGGGATAAAGACAGATACGCAGTATTTT. It encodes CASSLVGIKTDTQYF.

A single count supports this clone. The chain employs TRBV28 and TRBJ1-3; D might be TRBD1 (6 bases). The CDR3 extends over 13 amino acids. From germline, CDR1 is MDHEN and CDR2 SYDVKM. V lost 6 bases to trimming and J lost 3 bases, with 9 bases between them. The CDR3 DNA follows: TGTGCCAGCAGACAGGGAAATGGAAACACCATATATTTT. The encoded protein is CASRQGNGNTIYF.

The CDR3 region is CASSAGQATEAFF. The CDR3 coding sequence is TGTGCCAGCAGTGCGGGACAGGCGACTGAAGCTTTCTTT. This sequence joins TRBV6-4 and TRBJ1-1; 8 nucleotides agree with TRBD1. With 4 bases clipped from V and 5 bases from J, the junction kept 3 bases outside the gene matches. The CDR3 is made up of 13 amino acids. Looked up from germline, CDR1 is MRHNA and CDR2 is SNTAGT.

A word on this clone: This same CDR3 is encoded by further DNA sequences in the sample. The rearrangement links TRBV7-3 to TRBJ2-2; the D gene is possibly TRBD1 (5 bases). CDR1 is SGHTA, CDR2 FQGTGA, per germline. Trimming removed 4 bases at V and 3 bases at J, with 12 bases between. The CDR3 spans 15 residues. The chain's CDR3 is CASSSTGADTGELFF. In DNA, the CDR3 is TGTGCCAGCAGCTCCACAGGCGCGGACACCGGGGAGCTGTTTTTT.

The rearrangement joins TRBV13 to TRBJ2-7; D is unresolved. Germline V CDR1 and CDR2: PRHDT, FYEKMQ (reference sequence). The V and J ends lost 3 bases and 3 bases respectively, with 12 bases between them. This CDR3 has 14 amino acids. CDR3 DNA: TGTGCCAGCAGCTTGGAGCGAAAACGCTACGAGCAGTACTTC. Its protein is CASSLERKRYEQYF.

The V call is TRBV28, the J call TRBJ1-2; the D gene is possibly TRBD1 (6 bases). Germline V gene lookup returns CDR1 MDHEN and CDR2 SYDVKM. The germline V and J ends were trimmed by 4 bases and 1 base, with 19 bases remaining between them. The CDR3 runs to 17 residues. In DNA form, the CDR3 reads TGTGCCAGCAGTTCGCTCACTGACAGGTCGGTTAACTATGGCTACACCTTC. Translating it yields CASSSLTDRSVNYGYTF.

This sequence joins TRBV3-1 (or the pseudogene TRBV3-2) and TRBJ1-5, with 10 nucleotides matching TRBD1. The trim removed 3 bases at V and 5 bases at J, leaving 1 base unmatched. The V gene's germline CDR1 is LGHDT and CDR2 YNNKEL (reference sequence). The CDR3 spans 14 residues. Here the CDR3 reads CASSQTGGDQPQHF. For the CDR3, the DNA is TGTGCCAGCAGCCAGACAGGGGGCGATCAGCCCCAGCATTTT.

The V call is TRBV30, the J call TRBJ1-1; D is undetermined. Germline CDR1 GTSNPN, CDR2 SVGIG (reference sequence). This CDR3 has 15 residues. Deletions cut 1 base from V and 2 bases from J, with 14 bases between. CDR3 coding DNA: TGTGCCTGGAGTGGTGCCATTCTGATTAACACTGAAGCTTTCTTT. Its translation: CAWSGAILINTEAFF.

The count of this clone is one. J is TRBJ1-5 and V is TRBV3-1 (or the pseudogene TRBV3-2); D gene unclear. Trimming removed 2 bases at V and 0 bases at J, with 8 bases between. This CDR3 is built from 15 residues. Germline V gene lookup returns CDR1 LGHDT and CDR2 YNNKEL (reference sequence). CDR3 protein: CASSQSGNSNQPQHF. In DNA, the CDR3 is TGTGCCAGCAGCCAATCCGGGAATAGCAATCAGCCCCAGCATTTT.

The chain joins TRBV5-1 to TRBJ1-3; D might be TRBD1 (6 bases). The CDR3 is made up of 14 amino acids. Germline V gene data show CDR1 as SGHRS and CDR2 as YFSETQ. Trimming cost V 1 base and J 4 bases, with 9 bases left between them. The DNA for the CDR3 is TGCGCCAGCAGCTTGACCGGACAGGGAAACACCATATATTTT. As protein: CASSLTGQGNTIYF.